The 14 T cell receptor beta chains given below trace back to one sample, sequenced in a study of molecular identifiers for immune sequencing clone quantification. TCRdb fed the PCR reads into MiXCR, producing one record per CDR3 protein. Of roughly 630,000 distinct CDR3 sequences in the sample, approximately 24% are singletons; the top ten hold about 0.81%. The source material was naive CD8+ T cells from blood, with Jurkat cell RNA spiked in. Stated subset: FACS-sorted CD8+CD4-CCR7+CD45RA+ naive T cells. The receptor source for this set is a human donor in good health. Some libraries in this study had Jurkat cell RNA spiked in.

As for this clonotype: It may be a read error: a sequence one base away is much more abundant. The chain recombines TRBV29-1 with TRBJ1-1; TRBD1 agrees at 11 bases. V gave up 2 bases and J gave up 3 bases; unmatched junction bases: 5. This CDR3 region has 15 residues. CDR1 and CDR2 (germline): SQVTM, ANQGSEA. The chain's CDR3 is CSVERTGGRDTEAFF. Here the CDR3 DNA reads TGCAGCGTTGAAAGGACAGGGGGCAGGGACACTGAAGCTTTCTTT.

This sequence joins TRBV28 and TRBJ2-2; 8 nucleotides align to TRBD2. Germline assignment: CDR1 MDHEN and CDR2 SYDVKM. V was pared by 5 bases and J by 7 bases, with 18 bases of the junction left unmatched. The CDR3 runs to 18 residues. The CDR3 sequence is CASSPVELAGLRGGELFF. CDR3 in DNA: TGTGCCAGCAGTCCTGTGGAGCTAGCGGGCCTGAGGGGCGGGGAGCTGTTTTTT.

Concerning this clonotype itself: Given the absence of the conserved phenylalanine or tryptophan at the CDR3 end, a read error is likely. The CDR3 DNA sequence: TGTGCCAGCAGTTACACGAGCACAGATACGCAGTATTCT. Its protein is CASSYTSTDTQYS. The chain joins TRBV6-6 to TRBJ2-3, with unresolved D. The V and J ends lost 2 bases and 0 bases respectively, with 3 bases between them. The CDR3 consists of 13 residues. Germline CDR1 is MNHNY and CDR2 is SVGAGI (reference sequence).

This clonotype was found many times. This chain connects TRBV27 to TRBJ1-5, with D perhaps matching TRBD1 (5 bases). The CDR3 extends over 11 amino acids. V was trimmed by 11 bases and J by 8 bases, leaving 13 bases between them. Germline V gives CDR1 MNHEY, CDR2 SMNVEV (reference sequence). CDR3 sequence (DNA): TGTGCCGGGGATTCAGGGAAGCCCCAGCATTTT. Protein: CAGDSGKPQHF.

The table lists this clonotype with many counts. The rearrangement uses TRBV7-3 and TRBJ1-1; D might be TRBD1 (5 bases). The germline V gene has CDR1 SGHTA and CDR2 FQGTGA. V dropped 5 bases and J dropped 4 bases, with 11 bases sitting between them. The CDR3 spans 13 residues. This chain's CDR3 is CASSLLQGTEAFF. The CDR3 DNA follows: TGTGCCAGCAGCCTCCTCCAGGGCACTGAAGCTTTCTTT. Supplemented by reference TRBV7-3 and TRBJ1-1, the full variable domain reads GAGVSQTPSNKVTEKGKYVELRCDPISGHTALYWYRQSLGQGPEFLIYFQGTGAADDSGLPNDRFFAVRPEGSVSTLKIQRTERGDSAVYLCASSLLQGTEAFFGQGTRLTVV.

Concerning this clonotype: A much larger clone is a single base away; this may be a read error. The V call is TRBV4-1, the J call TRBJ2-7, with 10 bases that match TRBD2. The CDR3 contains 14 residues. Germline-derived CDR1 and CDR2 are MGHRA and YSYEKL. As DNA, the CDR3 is TGCGCCGGCAGCCAAGTGGGAGCGGGGGGGCCCTTTCACTTC. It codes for CAGSQVGAGGPFHF.

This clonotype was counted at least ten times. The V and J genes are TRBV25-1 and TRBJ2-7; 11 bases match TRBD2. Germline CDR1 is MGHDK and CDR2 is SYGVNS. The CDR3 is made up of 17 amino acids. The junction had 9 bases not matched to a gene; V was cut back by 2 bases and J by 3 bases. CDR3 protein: CASSEEVGTSGNYEQYF. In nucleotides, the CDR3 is TGTGCCAGCAGTGAAGAAGTCGGGACTAGCGGAAACTACGAGCAGTACTTC.

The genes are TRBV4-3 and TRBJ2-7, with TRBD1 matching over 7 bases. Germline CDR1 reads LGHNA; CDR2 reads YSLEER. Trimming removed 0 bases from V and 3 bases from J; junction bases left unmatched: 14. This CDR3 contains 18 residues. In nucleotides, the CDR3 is TGCGCCAGCAGCCAAGACCGGACAGGTTCAAAGGGGCTCTACGAGCAGTACTTC. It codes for CASSQDRTGSKGLYEQYF.

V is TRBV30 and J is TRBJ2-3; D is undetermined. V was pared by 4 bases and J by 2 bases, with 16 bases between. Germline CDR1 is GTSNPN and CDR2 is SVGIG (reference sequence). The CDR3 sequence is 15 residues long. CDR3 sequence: CAWNSGSSYTDTQYF. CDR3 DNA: TGTGCCTGGAATTCCGGGTCCTCCTACACAGATACGCAGTATTTT.

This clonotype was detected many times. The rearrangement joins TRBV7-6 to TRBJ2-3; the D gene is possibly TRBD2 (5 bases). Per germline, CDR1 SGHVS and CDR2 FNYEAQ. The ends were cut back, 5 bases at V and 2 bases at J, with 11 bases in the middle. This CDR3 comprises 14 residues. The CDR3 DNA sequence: TGTGCCAGCAGCCAAGCCGGGATCACAGATACGCAGTATTTT. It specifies CASSQAGITDTQYF.

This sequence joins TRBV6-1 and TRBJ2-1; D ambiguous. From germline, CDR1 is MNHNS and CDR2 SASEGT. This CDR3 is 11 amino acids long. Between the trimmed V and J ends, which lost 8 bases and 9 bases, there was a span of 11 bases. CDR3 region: CASLSSIEQFF. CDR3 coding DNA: TGTGCCAGCCTTAGTAGTATTGAGCAGTTCTTC.

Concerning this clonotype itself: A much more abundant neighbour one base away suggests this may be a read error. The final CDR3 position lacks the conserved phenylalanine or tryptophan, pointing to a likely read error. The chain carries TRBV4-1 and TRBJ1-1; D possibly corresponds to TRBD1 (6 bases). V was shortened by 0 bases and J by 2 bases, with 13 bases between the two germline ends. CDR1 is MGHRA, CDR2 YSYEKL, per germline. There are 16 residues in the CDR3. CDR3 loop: CASSQDPGAINTEAFS. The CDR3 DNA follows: TGCGCCAGCAGCCAAGATCCGGGGGCGATAAACACTGAAGCTTTCTCT.

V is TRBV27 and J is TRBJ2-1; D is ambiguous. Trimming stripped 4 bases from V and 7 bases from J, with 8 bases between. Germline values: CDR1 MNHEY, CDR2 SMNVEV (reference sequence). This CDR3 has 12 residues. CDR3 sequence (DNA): TGTGCCAGCAGTTCCCCGGCGAATGAGCAGTTCTTC. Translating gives CASSSPANEQFF.

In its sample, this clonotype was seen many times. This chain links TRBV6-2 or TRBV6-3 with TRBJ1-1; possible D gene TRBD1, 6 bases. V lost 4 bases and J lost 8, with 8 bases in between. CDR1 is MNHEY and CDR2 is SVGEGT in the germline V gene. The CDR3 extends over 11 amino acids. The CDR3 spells CASSWDIEAFF. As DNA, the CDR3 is TGTGCCAGCAGTTGGGACATCGAAGCTTTCTTT.